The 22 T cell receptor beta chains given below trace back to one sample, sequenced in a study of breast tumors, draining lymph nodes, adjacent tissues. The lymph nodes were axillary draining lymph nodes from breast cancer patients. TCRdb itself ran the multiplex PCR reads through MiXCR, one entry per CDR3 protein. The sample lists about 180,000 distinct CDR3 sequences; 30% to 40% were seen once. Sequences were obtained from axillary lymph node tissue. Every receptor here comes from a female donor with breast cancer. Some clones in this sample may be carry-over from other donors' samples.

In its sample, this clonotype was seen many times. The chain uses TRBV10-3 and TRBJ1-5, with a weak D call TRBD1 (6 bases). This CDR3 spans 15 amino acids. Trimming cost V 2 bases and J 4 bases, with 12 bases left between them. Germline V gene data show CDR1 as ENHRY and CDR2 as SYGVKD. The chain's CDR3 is CAISEPDSANQPQHF. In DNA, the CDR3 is TGTGCCATCAGTGAGCCGGACAGCGCTAATCAGCCCCAGCATTTT.

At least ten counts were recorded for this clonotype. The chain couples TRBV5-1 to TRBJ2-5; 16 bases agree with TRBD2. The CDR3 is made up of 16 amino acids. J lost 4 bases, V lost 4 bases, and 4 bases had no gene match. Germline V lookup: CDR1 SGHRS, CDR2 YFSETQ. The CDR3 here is CASSTGLAGGGETQYF. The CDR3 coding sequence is TGCGCCAGCAGCACGGGACTAGCGGGGGGGGGAGAGACCCAGTACTTC.

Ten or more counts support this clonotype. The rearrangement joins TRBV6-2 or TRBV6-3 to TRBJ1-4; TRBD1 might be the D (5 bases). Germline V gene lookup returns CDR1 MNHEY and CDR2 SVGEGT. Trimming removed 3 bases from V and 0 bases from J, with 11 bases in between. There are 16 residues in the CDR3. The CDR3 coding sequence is TGTGCCAGCAGTTATGGGACCGTTGCAACTAATGAAAAACTGTTTTTT. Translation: CASSYGTVATNEKLFF.

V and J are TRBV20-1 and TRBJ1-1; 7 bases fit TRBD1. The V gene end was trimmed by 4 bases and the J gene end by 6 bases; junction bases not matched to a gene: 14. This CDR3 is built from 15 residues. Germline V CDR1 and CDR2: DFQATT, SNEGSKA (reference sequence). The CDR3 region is CSAIRLQGKRAEAFF. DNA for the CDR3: TGCAGTGCTATCCGTCTACAGGGGAAGAGGGCTGAAGCTTTCTTT.

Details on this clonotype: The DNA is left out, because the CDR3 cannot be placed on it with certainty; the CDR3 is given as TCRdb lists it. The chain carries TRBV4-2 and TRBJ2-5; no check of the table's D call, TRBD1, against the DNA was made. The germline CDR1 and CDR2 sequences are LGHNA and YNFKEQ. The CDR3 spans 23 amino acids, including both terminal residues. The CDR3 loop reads CASSPGQGDYGYTFGSGRETQYF.

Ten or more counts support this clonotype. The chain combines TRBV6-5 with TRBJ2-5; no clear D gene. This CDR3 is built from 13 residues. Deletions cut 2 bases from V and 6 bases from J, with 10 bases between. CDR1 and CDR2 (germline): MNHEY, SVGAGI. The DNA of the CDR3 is TGTGCCAGCAGTTACCCCACCCCGAAGACCCAGTACTTC. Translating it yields CASSYPTPKTQYF.

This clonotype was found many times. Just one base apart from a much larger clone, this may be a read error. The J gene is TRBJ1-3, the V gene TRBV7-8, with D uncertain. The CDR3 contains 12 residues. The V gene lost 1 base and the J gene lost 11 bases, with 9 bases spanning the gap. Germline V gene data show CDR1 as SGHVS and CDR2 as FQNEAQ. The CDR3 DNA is TGTGCCAGCAGCTTAGGGGAGCACGCCATATATTTT. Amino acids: CASSLGEHAIYF.

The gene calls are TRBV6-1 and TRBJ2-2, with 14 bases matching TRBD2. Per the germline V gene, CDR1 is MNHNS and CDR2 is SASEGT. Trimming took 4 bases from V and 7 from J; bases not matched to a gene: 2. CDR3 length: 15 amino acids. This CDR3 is CASSGLAGGGGELFF. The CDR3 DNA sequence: TGTGCCAGCAGTGGACTAGCGGGGGGGGGCGGGGAGCTGTTTTTT.

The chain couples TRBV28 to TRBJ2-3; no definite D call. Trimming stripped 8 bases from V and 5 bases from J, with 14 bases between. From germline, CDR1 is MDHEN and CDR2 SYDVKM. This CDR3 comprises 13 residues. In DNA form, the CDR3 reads TGTGCCAGCGGATTAGGTTGGAAAGATACGCAGTATTTT. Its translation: CASGLGWKDTQYF. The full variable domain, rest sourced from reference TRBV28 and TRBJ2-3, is DVKVTQSSRYLVKRTGEKVFLECVQDMDHENMFWYRQDPGLGLRLIYFSYDVKMKEKGDIPEGYSVSREKKERFSLILESASTNQTSMYLCASGLGWKDTQYFGPGTRLTVL.

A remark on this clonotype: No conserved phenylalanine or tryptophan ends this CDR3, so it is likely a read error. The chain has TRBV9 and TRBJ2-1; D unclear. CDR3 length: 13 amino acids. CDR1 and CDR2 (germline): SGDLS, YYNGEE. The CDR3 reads CASGVVNGNEQFS. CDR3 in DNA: TGTGCCAGCGGCGTAGTTAACGGGAATGAGCAGTTCTCC.

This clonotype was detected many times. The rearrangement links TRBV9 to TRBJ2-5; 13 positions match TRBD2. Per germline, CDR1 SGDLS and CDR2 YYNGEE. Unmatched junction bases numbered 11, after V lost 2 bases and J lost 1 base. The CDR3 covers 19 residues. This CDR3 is CASSVRTSTSGGSQETQYF. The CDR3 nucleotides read TGTGCCAGCAGCGTCCGTACCTCGACTAGCGGGGGGTCCCAAGAGACCCAGTACTTC.

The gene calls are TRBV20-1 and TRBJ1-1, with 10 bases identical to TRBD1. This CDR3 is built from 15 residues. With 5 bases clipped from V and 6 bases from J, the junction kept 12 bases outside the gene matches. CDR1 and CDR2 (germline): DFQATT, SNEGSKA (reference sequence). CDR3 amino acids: CSARPGQGLLSEAFF. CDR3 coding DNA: TGCAGTGCTCGGCCGGGACAGGGGCTCCTATCTGAAGCTTTCTTT.

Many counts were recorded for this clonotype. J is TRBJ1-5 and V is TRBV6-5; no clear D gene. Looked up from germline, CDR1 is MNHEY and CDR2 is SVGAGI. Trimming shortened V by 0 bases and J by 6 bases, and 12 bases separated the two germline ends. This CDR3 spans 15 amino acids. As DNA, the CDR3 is TGTGCCAGCAGTTACTCGCGGAGAAGCCCTCAGCCCCAGCATTTT. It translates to CASSYSRRSPQPQHF.

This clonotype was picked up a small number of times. The CDR3 region has the DNA TGTGCCAGTAGTATTTCTTTCAATGAAGCTTTCTTT. As protein: CASSISFNEAFF. The gene calls are TRBV19 and TRBJ1-1; D is unclear. CDR1 LNHDA and CDR2 SQIVND come from the germline V gene (reference sequence). Trimming shortened V by 3 bases and J by 7 bases, and 9 bases separated the two germline ends. The CDR3 totals 12 residues.

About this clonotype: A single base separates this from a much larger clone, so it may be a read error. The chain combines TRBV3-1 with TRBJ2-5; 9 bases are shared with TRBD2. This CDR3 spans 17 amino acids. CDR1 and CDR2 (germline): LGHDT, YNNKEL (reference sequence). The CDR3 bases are TGTGCCAGCAGCCAAGTAACGGCGGGAGGGCTCCAAGAGACCCAGTGCTTC. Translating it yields CASSQVTAGGLQETQCF.

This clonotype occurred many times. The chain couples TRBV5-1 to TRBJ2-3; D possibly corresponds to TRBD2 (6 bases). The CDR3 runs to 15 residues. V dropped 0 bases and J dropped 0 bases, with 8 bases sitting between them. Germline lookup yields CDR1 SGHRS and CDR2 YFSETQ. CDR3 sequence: CASSLGGTSTDTQYF. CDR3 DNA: TGCGCCAGCAGCTTGGGTGGGACTAGCACAGATACGCAGTATTTT.

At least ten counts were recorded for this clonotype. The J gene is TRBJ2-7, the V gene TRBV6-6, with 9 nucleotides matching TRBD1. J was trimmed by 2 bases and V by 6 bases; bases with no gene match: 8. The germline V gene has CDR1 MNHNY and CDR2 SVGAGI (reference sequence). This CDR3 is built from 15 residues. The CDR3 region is CASRLDRGLTYEQYF. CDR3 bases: TGTGCCAGCAGATTGGACAGGGGACTTACCTACGAGCAGTACTTC.

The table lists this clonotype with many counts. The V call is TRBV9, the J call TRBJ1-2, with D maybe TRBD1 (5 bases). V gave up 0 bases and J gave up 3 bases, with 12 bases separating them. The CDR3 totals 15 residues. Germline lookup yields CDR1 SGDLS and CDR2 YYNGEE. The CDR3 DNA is TGTGCCAGCAGCGTAGGTGGGGACGGATACTATGGCTACACCTTC. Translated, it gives CASSVGGDGYYGYTF.

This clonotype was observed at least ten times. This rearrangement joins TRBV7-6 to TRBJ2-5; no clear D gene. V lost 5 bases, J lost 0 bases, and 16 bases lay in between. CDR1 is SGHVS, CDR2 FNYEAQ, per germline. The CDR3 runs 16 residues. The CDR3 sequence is CASSLRLDGNQETQYF. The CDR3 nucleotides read TGTGCCAGCAGCCTCAGATTGGACGGAAACCAAGAGACCCAGTACTTC.

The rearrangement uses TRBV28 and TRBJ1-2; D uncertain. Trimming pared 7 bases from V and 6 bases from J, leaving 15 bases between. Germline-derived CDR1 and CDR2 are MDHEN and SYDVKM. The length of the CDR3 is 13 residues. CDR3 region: CASTRWQNNGYTF. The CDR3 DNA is TGTGCCAGCACCCGGTGGCAAAACAATGGCTACACCTTC.

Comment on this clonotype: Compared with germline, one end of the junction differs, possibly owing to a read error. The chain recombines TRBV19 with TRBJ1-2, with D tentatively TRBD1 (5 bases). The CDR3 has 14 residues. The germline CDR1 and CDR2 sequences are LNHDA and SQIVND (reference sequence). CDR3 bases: TGTGTCAGTAGTACCTACAGAGGGGACTATGGCTACACCTTC. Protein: CVSSTYRGDYGYTF.

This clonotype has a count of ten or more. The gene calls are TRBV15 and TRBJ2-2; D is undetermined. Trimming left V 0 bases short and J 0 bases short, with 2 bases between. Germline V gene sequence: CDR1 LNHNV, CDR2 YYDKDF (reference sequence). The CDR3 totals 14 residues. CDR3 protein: CATSREPNTGELFF. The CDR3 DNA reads TGTGCCACCAGCAGAGAGCCGAACACCGGGGAGCTGTTTTTT.